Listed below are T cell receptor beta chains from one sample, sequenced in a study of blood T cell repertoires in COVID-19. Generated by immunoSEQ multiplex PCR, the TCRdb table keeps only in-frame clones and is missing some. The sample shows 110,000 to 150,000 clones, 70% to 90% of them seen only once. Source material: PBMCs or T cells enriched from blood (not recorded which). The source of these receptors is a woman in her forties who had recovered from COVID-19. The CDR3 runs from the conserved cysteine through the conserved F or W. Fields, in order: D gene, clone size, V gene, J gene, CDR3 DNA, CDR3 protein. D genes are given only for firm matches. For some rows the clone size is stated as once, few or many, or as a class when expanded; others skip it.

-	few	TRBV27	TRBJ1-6	TGTGCCAGCAGTTTGTCGAGCTCCTATAATTCACCCCTCCACTTT	CASSLSSSYNSPLHF
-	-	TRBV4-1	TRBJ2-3	TGCGCCAGCAGCCACCCCCTGGCGGGGCGACTTAGCACAGATACGCAGTATTTT	CASSHPLAGRLSTDTQYF
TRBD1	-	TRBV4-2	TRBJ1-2	TGTGCCAGCAGCCAAGTCGGGACAGAGCTTTTTGGCTATGGCTACACCTTC	CASSQVGTELFGYGYTF
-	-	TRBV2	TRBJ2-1	TGTGCCAGCGCCGGGACTTGGGACAATGAGCAGTTCTTC	CASAGTWDNEQFF
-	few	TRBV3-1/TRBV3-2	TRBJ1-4	TGTGCCAGCAGCCAAGCGGGACTGGGCGAAAAACTGTTTTTT	CASSQAGLGEKLFF
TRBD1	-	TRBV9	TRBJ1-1	TGTGCCAGCAGCACTTGGGACAGTATGAACACTGAAGCTTTCTTT	CASSTWDSMNTEAFF
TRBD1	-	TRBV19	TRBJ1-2	TGTGCCAGTAGTTCACAGGGGTCCGGCGGCTATGGCTACACCTTC	CASSSQGSGGYGYTF
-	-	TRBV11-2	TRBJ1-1	TGTGCCAGCAGCTCCGGGACACTGAACACTGAAGCTTTCTTT	CASSSGTLNTEAFF
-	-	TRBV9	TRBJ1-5	TGTGCCAGCAGCGTGGCAGGGGTTGATCAGCCCCAGCATTTT	CASSVAGVDQPQHF
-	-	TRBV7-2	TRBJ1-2	TGTGCCAGCAGGGCGGGGAACTATGGCTACACCTTC	CASRAGNYGYTF
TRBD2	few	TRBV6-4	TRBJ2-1	TGTGCCAGCAGTAGCTCTAGCGGAACCTACAATGAGCAGTTCTTC	CASSSSSGTYNEQFF
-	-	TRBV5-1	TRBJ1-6	TGCGCCAGCAGCTTGGCCGGTCAAACCAATAATTCACCCCTCCACTTT	CASSLAGQTNNSPLHF
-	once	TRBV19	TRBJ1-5	TGTGCCAGTAGTATGTTGAGGGTTGGCAATCAGCCCCAGCATTTT	CASSMLRVGNQPQHF
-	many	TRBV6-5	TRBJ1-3	TGTGCCAGCAATACATGGACTGGCTCTGGAAACACCATATATTTT	CASNTWTGSGNTIYF
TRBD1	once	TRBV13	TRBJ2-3	TGTGCCAGCAGCTATTCCGGGACAGGCACAGATACGCAGTATTTT	CASSYSGTGTDTQYF
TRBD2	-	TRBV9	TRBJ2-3	TGTGCCAGCAGCGTAGAGGGGGCTTGGACTAGCGGGAGCACAGATACGCAGTATTTT	CASSVEGAWTSGSTDTQYF
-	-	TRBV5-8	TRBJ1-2	TGTGCCAGCACCTGGGGGGGGTTCTATGGCTACACCTTC	CASTWGGFYGYTF
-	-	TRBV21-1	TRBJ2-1	TGTGCCAGCCCACAAGAGGGATACAATGAGCAGTTCTTC	CASPQEGYNEQFF
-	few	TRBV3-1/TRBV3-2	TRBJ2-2	TGTGCCAGCAGCCAAGATCCGTTCGCGAACACCGGGGAGCTGTTTTTT	CASSQDPFANTGELFF
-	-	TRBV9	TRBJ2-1	TGTGCCAGCAGCGTAGTTGGGGCAAATGAGCAGTTCTTC	CASSVVGANEQFF
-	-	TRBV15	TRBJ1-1	TGTGCCACCAGCAGTAACTCGGGGAAAAACACTGAAGCTTTCTTT	CATSSNSGKNTEAFF
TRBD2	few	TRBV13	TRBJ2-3	TGTGCCAGCAGCCCCCCGACTAGCGGGAGGGCCGGGGGCTCACATCGGACGCAGTATTTT	CASSPPTSGRAGGSHRTQYF
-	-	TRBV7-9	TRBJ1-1	TGTGCCAGCAGCTTTCAGGCGGGTTACACTGAAGCTTTCTTT	CASSFQAGYTEAFF
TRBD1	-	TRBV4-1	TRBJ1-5	TGCGCCAGCAGACTCGGGACAGGGTCCAATCAGCCCCAGCATTTT	CASRLGTGSNQPQHF
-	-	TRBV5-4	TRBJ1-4	TGTGCCAGCAGCGCATTACAGGGAGCTAATGAAAAACTGTTTTTT	CASSALQGANEKLFF
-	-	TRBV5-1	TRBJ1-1	TGCGCCAGCAGCTTGGATACAGGGAGAACTGAAGCTTTCTTT	CASSLDTGRTEAFF
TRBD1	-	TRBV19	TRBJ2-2	TGTGCCAGTAAGGCCGGGACAGGGAACACCGGGGAGCTGTTTTTT	CASKAGTGNTGELFF
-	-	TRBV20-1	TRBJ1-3	TGCAGTGCTCACGACTGGAACACCATATATTTT	CSAHDWNTIYF
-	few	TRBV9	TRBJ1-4	TGTGCCAGCAGCGACTGGCTGGAGGAAAAACTGTTTTTT	CASSDWLEEKLFF
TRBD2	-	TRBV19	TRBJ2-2	TGTGCCAGTAGGCCCTGGACTAGCGGGAGTGGCACCGGGGAGCTGTTTTTT	CASRPWTSGSGTGELFF
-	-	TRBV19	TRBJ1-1	TGTGCCAGTACCCGAGGACAGACCGTGAACACTGAAGCTTTCTTT	CASTRGQTVNTEAFF
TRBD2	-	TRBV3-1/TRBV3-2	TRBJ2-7	TGTGCCAGCAGCTACCTAGCGGGGGTTAGCTCCTACGAGCAGTACTTC	CASSYLAGVSSYEQYF
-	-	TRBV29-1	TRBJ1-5	TGCAGCGTTGCAGGTGGGACGGGAGCCGGGGCCCAGCATTTT	CSVAGGTGAGAQHF
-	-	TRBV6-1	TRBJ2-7	TGTGCCAGCAGTGAAGCTAACAGCCCAAGATCCTACGAGCAGTACTTC	CASSEANSPRSYEQYF
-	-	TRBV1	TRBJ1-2	TGCACCAGCAGGGGGGGGTTTGGCTACACCTTC	CTSRGGFGYTF
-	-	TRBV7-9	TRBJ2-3	TGTGCCAGCAGTGCAAAAGGTGGGGCCACAGATACGCAGTATTTT	CASSAKGGATDTQYF
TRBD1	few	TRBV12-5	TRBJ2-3	TGTGCTAGTGGCCCAGAGGGACAGTTTAGCACAGATACGCAGTATTTT	CASGPEGQFSTDTQYF
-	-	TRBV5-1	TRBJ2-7	TGCGCCAGCAGCCCGGAGGTGGCCTCCTACGAGCAGTACTTC	CASSPEVASYEQYF
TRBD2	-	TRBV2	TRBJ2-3	TGTGCCAGCAGTGAAGAATGGCTAGCGGGGGCCCCTAGCACAGATACGCAGTATTTT	CASSEEWLAGAPSTDTQYF
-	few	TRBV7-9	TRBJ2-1	TGTGCCAGCAGCTCTACAGGGCTATACAATGAGCAGTTCTTC	CASSSTGLYNEQFF
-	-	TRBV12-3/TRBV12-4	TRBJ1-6	TGTGCCAGCAGTCCCGGGGGGGGCCCCCTCCACTTT	CASSPGGGPLHF
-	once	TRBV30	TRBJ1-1	TGTGCCTGGAGCCCAGGCCGGGGGACTGAAGCTTTCTTT	CAWSPGRGTEAFF
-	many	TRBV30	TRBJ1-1	TGTGCCTGGAATACAGAATATAACACTGAAGCTTTCTTT	CAWNTEYNTEAFF
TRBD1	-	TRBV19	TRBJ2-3	TGTGCCAGTAGGCCTCAGGGGGTTACAGATACGCAGTATTTT	CASRPQGVTDTQYF
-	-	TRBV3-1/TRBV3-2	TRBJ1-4	TGTGCCAGCAGCCAACCTCAGGAAAAACTGTTTTTT	CASSQPQEKLFF
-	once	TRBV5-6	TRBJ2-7	TGTGCCAGCAGTCCGCCGGGGTCCGCCCCCGGGCAGTACTTC	CASSPPGSAPGQYF